Below are 2 T cell receptor beta chains sequenced from a single sample in a study of T cell responses to AZD1222 COVID-19 vaccine. Assay used: immunoSEQ multiplex PCR; TCRdb lists only in-frame clones, some missing. The sample lists 200,000 to 250,000 clones, around 94% occurring once. This sample comprised peripheral blood, obtained 28 days after the second dose of the MenACWY control vaccine. These receptor sequences come from an adult who received the MenACWY meningococcal vaccine as a control.

The chain combines TRBV3-1 (or the pseudogene TRBV3-2) with TRBJ2-7; 9 bases align to TRBD2. The trim removed 5 bases at V and 2 bases at J, leaving 7 bases unmatched. The CDR3 loop spans 15 amino acids. The germline V gene has CDR1 LGHDT and CDR2 YNNKEL (reference sequence). CDR3 residues: CASSSNGGGAYEQYF. The DNA of the CDR3 is TGTGCCAGCAGCTCCAACGGCGGGGGGGCCTACGAGCAGTACTTC.

The gene calls are TRBV5-1 and TRBJ2-3; tentatively, D is TRBD1 or TRBD2 (5 bases each). The V gene lost 4 bases and the J gene lost 3 bases, with 21 bases spanning the gap. CDR1 and CDR2 (germline): SGHRS, YFSETQ. The CDR3 is 17 residues long. The DNA for the CDR3 is TGCGCCAGCAGCCCGGGAACAGGTCTCGCGATAACAGATACGCAGTATTTT. Translation: CASSPGTGLAITDTQYF.